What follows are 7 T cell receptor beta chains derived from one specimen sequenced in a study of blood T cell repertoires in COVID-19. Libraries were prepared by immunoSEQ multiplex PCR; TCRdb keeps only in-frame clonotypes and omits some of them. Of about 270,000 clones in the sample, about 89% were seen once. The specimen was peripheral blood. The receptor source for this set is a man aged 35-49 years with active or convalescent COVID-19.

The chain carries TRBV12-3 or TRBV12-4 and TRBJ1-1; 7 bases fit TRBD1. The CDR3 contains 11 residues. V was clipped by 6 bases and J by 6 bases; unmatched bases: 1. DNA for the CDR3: TGTGCCAGCAGCAGGGGGGCTGAAGCTTTCTTT. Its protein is CASSRGAEAFF.

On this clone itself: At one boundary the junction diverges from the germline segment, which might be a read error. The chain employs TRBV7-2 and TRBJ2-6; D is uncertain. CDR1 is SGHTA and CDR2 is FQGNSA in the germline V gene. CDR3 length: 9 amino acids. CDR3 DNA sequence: TGTGCCAGCAGCTTTCCGCAGGCTTTC. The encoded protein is CASSFPQAF.

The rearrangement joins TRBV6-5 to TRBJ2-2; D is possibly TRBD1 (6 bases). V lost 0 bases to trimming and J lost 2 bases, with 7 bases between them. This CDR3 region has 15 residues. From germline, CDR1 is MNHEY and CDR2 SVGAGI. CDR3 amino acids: CASSYSGQNTGELFF. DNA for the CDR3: TGTGCCAGCAGTTACTCGGGACAAAACACCGGGGAGCTGTTTTTT.

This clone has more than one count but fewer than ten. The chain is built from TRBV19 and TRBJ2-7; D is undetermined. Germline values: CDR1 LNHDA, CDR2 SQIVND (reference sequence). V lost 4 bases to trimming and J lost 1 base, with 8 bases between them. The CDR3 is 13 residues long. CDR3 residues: CASSTFLSYEQYF. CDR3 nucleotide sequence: TGTGCCAGTAGTACGTTTCTGTCCTACGAGCAGTACTTC.

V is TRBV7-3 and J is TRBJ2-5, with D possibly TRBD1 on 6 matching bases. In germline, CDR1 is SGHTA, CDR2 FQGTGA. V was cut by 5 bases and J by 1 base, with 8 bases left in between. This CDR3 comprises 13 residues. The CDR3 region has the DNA TGTGCCAGCAGCCGGACAGTCCAAGAGACCCAGTACTTC. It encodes CASSRTVQETQYF.

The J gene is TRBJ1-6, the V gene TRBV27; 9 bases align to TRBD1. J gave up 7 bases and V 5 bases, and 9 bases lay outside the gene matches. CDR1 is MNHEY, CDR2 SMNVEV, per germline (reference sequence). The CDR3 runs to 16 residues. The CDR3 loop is CASSGGGTGWNSPLHF. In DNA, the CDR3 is TGTGCCAGCAGTGGTGGAGGGACAGGGTGGAATTCACCCCTCCACTTT.

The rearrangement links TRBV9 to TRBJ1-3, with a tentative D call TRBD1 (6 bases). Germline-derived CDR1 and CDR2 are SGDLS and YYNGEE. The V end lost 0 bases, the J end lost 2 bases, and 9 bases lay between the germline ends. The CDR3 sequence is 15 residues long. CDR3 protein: CASSVGGTTGNTIYF. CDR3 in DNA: TGTGCCAGCAGCGTAGGAGGGACAACTGGAAACACCATATATTTT.